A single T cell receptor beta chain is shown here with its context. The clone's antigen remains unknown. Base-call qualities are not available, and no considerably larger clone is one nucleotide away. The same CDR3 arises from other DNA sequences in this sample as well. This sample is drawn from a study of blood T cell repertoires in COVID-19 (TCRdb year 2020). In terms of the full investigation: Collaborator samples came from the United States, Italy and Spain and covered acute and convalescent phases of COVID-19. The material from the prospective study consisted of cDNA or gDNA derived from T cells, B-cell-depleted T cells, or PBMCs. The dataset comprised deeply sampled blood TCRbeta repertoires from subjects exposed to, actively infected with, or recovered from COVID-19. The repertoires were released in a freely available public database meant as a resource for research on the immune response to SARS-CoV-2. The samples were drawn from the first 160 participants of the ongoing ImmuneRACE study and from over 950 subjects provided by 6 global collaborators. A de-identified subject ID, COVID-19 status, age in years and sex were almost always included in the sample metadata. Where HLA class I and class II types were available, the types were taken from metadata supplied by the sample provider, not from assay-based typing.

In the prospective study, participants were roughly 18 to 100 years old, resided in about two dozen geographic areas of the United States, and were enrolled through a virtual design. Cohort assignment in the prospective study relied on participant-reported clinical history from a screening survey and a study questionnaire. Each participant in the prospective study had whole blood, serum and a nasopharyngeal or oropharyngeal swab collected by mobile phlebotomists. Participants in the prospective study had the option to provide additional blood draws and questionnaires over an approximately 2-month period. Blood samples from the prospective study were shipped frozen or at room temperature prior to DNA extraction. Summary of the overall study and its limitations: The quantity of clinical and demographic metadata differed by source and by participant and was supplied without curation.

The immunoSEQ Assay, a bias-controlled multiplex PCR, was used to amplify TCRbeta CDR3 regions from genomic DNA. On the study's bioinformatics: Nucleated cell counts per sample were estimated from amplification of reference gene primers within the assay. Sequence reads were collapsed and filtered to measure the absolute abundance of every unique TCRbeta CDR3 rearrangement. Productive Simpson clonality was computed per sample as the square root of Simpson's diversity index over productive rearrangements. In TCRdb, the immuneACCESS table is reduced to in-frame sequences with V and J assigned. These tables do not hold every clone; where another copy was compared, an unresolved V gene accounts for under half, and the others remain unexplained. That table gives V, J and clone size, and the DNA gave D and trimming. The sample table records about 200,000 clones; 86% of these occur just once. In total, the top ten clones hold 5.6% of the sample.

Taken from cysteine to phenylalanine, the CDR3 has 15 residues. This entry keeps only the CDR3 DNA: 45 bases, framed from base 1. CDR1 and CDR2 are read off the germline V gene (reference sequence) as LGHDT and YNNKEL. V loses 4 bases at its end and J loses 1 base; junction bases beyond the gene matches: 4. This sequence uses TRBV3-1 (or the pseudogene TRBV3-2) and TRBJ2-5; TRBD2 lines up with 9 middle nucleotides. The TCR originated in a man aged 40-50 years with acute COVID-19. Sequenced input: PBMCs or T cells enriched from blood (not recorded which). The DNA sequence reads TGTGCCAGCAGCCCAACTAGCGGGTCCCAAGAGACCCAGTACTTC. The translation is CASSPTSGSQETQYF.